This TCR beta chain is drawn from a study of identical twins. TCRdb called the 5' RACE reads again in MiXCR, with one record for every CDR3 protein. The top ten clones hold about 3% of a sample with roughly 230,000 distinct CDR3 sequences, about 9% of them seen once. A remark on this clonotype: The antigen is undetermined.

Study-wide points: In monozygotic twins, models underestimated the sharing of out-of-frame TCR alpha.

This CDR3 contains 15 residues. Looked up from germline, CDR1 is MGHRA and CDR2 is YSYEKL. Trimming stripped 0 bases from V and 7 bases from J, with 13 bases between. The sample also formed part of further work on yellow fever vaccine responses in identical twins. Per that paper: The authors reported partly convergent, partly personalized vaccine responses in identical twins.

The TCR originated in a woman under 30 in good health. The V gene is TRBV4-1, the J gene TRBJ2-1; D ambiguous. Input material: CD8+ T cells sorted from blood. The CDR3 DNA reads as TGCGCCAGCAGCCAAGAACCAGTTATAGTAAATGAGCAGTTCTTC. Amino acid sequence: CASSQEPVIVNEQFF.